A selection of T cell receptor beta chains follows, all from one sample in a study of shared clonotypes between healthy human individuals. Using immunoSEQ multiplex PCR, the repertoire was profiled, and TCRdb retains in-frame clones only, with some absent. This repertoire shows approximately 2.4 million clones, 90% to 96% found once; its top ten account for roughly 0.13%. The sequenced material came from naive CD4+ T cells sorted from blood. These receptors came from a man younger than 35 in good health. The CDR3 runs from the conserved cysteine through the conserved F or W. The D gene is left open where the match is weak. Rows may omit the clone size; those that give it use once, few, many or a size class.

CDR3aa	CDR3nt	d_gene	abundance	v_gene	j_gene
CASSLTEWNTEAFF	TGTGCCAGCAGTTTGACGGAGTGGAACACTGAAGCTTTCTTT	NA	NA	TRBV28	TRBJ1-1
CASREERNTGELFF	TGCGCCAGCAGAGAGGAACGGAACACCGGGGAGCTGTTTTTT	NA	NA	TRBV5-1	TRBJ2-2
CASSTSPSTDTQYF	NA	NA	NA	TRBV28	TRBJ2-3
CASSEGIWQFF	TGTGCCAGCAGTGAAGGGATTTGGCAGTTCTTC	NA	once	TRBV25-1	TRBJ2-1
CASSLGQGAPNEKLFF	TGTGCCAGCAGCTTGGGTCAGGGGGCGCCTAATGAAAAACTGTTTTTT	TRBD1	NA	TRBV5-6	TRBJ1-4
CASSLFRNGYAFF	TGTGCCAGCAGTTTATTTAGGAACGGGTATGCTTTCTTT	NA	NA	TRBV27	TRBJ1-1
CAWSSQTNTEAFF	TGTGCCTGGAGTAGCCAGACGAACACTGAAGCTTTCTTT	NA	NA	TRBV30	TRBJ1-1
CAILRPPRVGYTF	TGTGCCATCCTCCGACCCCCTAGGGTTGGCTACACCTTC	NA	NA	TRBV19	TRBJ1-2
CASSFKGAGGSRGYTF	TGTGCCAGCAGCTTTAAAGGGGCAGGGGGCTCAAGGGGCTACACCTTC	TRBD1	NA	TRBV13	TRBJ1-2
CATSRRAPTNEKLFF	TGTGCCACCAGCAGAAGAGCCCCAACTAATGAAAAACTGTTTTTT	NA	NA	TRBV15	TRBJ1-4
CASSQDFEDTTLRGANVLTF	TGCGCCAGCAGCCAAGATTTTGAGGACACCACTCTACGTGGGGCCAACGTCCTGACTTTC	NA	NA	TRBV4-1	TRBJ2-6
CASSPVPGQGALYGYTF	TGCGCCAGCAGCCCGGTACCGGGACAGGGAGCCCTCTATGGCTACACCTTC	TRBD1	NA	TRBV5-1	TRBJ1-2
CASSPSGSYEQYF	TGTGCCAGCTCACCATCGGGGAGCTACGAGCAGTACTTC	NA	NA	TRBV18	TRBJ2-7
CASSTTGRDEQYF	TGTGCCAGTAGTACGACAGGGAGGGACGAGCAGTACTTC	NA	few	TRBV19	TRBJ2-7
CASGDGVSGNTIYF	TGTGCCAGCGGGGACGGGGTCTCTGGAAACACCATATATTTT	NA	NA	TRBV2	TRBJ1-3
CASSYAMGTYEQYF	TGTGCCAGCAGTTACGCTATGGGAACCTACGAGCAGTACTTC	NA	NA	TRBV6-6	TRBJ2-7
CASSFGQAHTEAFF	TGTGCCAGCAGCTTCGGACAAGCTCACACTGAAGCTTTCTTT	NA	NA	TRBV11-2	TRBJ1-1
CASSWGSGVLNSPLHF	TGTGCCAGCAGCTGGGGTTCTGGGGTGTTAAATTCACCCCTCCACTTT	NA	NA	TRBV7-2	TRBJ1-6
CAISGDTTSTDTQYF	TGTGCCATCAGTGGGGACACTACTAGCACAGATACGCAGTATTTT	NA	NA	TRBV10-3	TRBJ2-3
CASSLSRDRDSPLHF	TGCGCCAGCAGCTTGTCTAGGGACAGAGATTCACCCCTCCACTTT	TRBD1	NA	TRBV5-1	TRBJ1-6
CASSRIPELQPQHF	TGCGCCAGCAGCCGAATACCGGAGCTTCAGCCCCAGCATTTT	NA	NA	TRBV4-1	TRBJ1-5
CASSISQATNTEAFF	TGCGCCAGCAGCATCTCACAGGCGACGAACACTGAAGCTTTCTTT	NA	NA	TRBV5-1	TRBJ1-1
CASSLNGQGGYEKLFF	TGTGCCAGCAGCTTGAACGGACAGGGGGGATATGAAAAACTGTTTTTT	TRBD1	NA	TRBV7-2	TRBJ1-4
CASSRGGDFYEQYF	TGTGCCAGCAGCCGGGGGGGAGATTTCTACGAGCAGTACTTC	TRBD2	NA	TRBV6-5	TRBJ2-7
CTSSQGTELSTDTQYF	TGCACCAGCAGCCAAGGTACGGAGCTAAGCACAGATACGCAGTATTTT	NA	NA	TRBV1	TRBJ2-3
CASSLAKQGPNEKLFF	TGTGCCAGCTCATTGGCTAAACAGGGACCTAATGAAAAACTGTTTTTT	NA	NA	TRBV18	TRBJ1-4
CASSQLGLPSYEQYF	TGCGCCAGCAGCCAATTGGGACTTCCGTCCTACGAGCAGTACTTC	NA	NA	TRBV4-1	TRBJ2-7
CASRGPGHIKSYEQYF	TGTGCCAGCAGGGGACCGGGACACATAAAGTCCTACGAGCAGTACTTC	NA	NA	TRBV2	TRBJ2-7
CASSPREATNEKLFF	TGTGCCAGCTCGCCACGGGAGGCAACTAATGAAAAACTGTTTTTT	NA	NA	TRBV18	TRBJ1-4
CASSQHGTPGEYNEQFF	TGTGCCAGCAGCCAGCACGGGACTCCCGGGGAGTACAATGAGCAGTTCTTC	NA	NA	TRBV4-2	TRBJ2-1
CASSDEGDSNQPQHF	TGTGCCAGCAGTGACGAAGGGGATAGCAATCAGCCCCAGCATTTT	NA	NA	TRBV2	TRBJ1-5
CASSPLVAGGSYEQYF	TGCGCCAGCAGCCCTCTGGTGGCGGGAGGCTCCTACGAGCAGTACTTC	TRBD2	NA	TRBV5-1	TRBJ2-7
CASSLKQLFGNQPQHF	TGTGCCAGCAGTTTGAAACAGCTTTTTGGCAATCAGCCCCAGCATTTT	NA	once	TRBV28	TRBJ1-5
CATSQRPYEQYF	TGTGCCACCAGCCAACGACCATACGAGCAGTACTTC	NA	NA	TRBV15	TRBJ2-7
CATQPRKRDRYEQYF	TGTGCCACCCAGCCTCGGAAGCGGGACCGCTACGAGCAGTACTTC	TRBD2	NA	TRBV6-9	TRBJ2-7
CASSPQGRENTIYF	TGTGCCAGCAGTCCACAGGGGCGGGAAAACACCATATATTTT	TRBD1	NA	TRBV28	TRBJ1-3
CASRSTGVIGEQYF	TGTGCCAGCAGATCTACTGGGGTCATCGGCGAGCAGTACTTC	NA	NA	TRBV5-4	TRBJ2-7
CASSYSPKGMNTEAFF	TGTGCCAGCAGTTACTCGCCCAAGGGGATGAACACTGAAGCTTTCTTT	NA	NA	TRBV6-6	TRBJ1-1
CASSTSVRGTRGRTDTQYF	TGTGCCAGCAGCACCTCTGTGCGCGGGACTAGAGGCCGCACAGATACGCAGTATTTT	TRBD2	NA	TRBV7-2	TRBJ2-3
CASSSRGAEREQYF	TGTGCCAGCAGTTCTCGGGGGGCCGAACGGGAGCAGTACTTC	NA	NA	TRBV6-5	TRBJ2-7
CASSVGLAVTQETQYF	TGTGCCAGCAGCGTAGGGCTAGCGGTAACCCAAGAGACCCAGTACTTC	TRBD2	NA	TRBV9	TRBJ2-5
CASSGTGFSGNTIYF	TGTGCCAGCAGCGGGACAGGGTTTTCGGGAAACACCATATATTTT	TRBD1	NA	TRBV9	TRBJ1-3
CASSLERVSYEQYF	TGTGCCAGCAGCTTAGAGAGGGTATCCTACGAGCAGTACTTC	NA	NA	TRBV11-2	TRBJ2-7
CASSLRSGTNYEQYF	TGTGCCAGCAGTTTGAGGAGCGGGACGAACTACGAGCAGTACTTC	TRBD2	once	TRBV27	TRBJ2-7
CASTHRRGWGGPQHF	TGTGCCAGCACTCATCGCAGGGGCTGGGGGGGGCCCCAGCATTTT	NA	NA	TRBV28	TRBJ1-5
CASSGTGGTPNYGYTF	TGTGCCAGCAGTGGGACAGGGGGCACCCCTAACTATGGCTACACCTTC	TRBD1	few	TRBV25-1	TRBJ1-2
CASSPPYSSYEQYF	TGTGCCAGCTCACCACCCTACAGCTCCTACGAGCAGTACTTC	NA	NA	TRBV18	TRBJ2-7
CASSIVGGRVYEQYF	TGTGCCAGTAGTATAGTAGGCGGGAGAGTATACGAGCAGTACTTC	TRBD2	NA	TRBV19	TRBJ2-7
CASSSRQGSEAFF	TGTGCCAGCAGCTCGAGGCAGGGATCTGAAGCTTTCTTT	NA	NA	TRBV9	TRBJ1-1